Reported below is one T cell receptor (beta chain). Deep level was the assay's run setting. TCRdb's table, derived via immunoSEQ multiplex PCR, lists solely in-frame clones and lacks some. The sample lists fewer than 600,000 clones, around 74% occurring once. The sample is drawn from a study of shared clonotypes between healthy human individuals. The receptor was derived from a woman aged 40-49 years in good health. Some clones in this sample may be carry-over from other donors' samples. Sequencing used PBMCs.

CDR3 in amino acids: CATGNRDLYEQYF. The CDR3 region has the DNA TGTGCCACCGGGAATCGGGACCTCTACGAGCAGTACTTC. The rearrangement links TRBV2 to TRBJ2-7; D assignment may be TRBD1 or TRBD2 (5 bases each). There are 13 residues in the CDR3. Trimming shortened V by 10 bases and J by 3 bases, and 16 bases separated the two germline ends. Germline V gene sequence: CDR1 SNHLY, CDR2 FYNNEI.